This T cell receptor beta chain was identified during a study of blood T cell repertoires in COVID-19. This CDR3 region has 13 residues. Germline V gene data show CDR1 as KGHDR and CDR2 as SFDVKD. The V and J ends lost 2 bases and 7 bases respectively, with 8 bases between them. Sequencing was performed with immunoSEQ multiplex PCR; in TCRdb, only in-frame clones are kept and a portion is missing. The sample carries 200,000 to 250,000 clones, about 80% recorded once. The TCR originated in a woman older than 75 with COVID-19, enrolled during active disease. The rearrangement links TRBV24-1 to TRBJ2-1; D is perhaps TRBD2 (5 bases). The material sequenced was peripheral blood. The CDR3 DNA sequence: TGTGCCACCAGTGATTCGAGGGTTAATGAGCAGTTCTTC. This gives the protein CATSDSRVNEQFF.